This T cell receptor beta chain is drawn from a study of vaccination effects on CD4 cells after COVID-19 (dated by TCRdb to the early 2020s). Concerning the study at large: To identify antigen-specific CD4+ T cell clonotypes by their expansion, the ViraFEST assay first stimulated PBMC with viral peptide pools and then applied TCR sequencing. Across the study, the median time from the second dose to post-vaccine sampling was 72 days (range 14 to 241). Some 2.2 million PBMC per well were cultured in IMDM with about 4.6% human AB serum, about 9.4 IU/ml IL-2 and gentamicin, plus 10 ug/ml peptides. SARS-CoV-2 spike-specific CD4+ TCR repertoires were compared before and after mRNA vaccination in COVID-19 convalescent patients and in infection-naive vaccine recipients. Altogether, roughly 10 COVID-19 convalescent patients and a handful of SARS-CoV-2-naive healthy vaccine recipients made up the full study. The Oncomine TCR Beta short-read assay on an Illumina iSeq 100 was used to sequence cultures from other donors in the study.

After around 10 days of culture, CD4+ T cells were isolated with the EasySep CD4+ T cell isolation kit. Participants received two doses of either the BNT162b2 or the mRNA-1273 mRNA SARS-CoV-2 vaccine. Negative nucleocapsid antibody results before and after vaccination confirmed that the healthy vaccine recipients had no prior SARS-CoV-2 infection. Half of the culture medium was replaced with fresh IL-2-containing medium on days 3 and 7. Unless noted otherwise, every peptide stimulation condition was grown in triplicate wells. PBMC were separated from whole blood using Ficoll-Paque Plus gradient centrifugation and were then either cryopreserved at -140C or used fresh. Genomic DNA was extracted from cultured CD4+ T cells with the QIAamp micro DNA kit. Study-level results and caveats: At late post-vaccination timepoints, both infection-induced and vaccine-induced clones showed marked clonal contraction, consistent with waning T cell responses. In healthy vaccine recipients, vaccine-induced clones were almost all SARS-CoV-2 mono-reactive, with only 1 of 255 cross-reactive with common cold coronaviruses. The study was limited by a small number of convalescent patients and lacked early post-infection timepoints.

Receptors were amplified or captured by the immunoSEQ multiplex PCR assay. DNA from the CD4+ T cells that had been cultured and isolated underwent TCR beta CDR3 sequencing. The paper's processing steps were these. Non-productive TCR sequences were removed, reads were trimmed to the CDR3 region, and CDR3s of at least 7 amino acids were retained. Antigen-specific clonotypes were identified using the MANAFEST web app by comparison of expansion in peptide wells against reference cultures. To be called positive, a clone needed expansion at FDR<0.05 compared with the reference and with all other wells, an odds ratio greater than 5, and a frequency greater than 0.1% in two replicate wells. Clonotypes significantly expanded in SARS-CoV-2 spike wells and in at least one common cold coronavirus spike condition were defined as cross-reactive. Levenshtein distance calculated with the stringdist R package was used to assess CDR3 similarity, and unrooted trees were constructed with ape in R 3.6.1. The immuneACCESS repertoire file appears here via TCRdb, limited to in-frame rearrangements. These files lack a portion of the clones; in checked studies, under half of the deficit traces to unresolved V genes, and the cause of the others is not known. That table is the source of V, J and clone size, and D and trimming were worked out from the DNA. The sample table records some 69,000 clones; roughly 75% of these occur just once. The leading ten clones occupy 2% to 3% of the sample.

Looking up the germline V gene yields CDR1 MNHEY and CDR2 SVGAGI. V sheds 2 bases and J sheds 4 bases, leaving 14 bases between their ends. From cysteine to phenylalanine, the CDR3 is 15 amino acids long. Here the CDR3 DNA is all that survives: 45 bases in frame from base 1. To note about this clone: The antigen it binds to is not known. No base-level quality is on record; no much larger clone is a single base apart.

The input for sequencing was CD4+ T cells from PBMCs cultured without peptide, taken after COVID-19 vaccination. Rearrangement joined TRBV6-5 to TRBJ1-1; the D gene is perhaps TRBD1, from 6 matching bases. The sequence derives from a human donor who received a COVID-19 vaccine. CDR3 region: CASSYVGGHVTEAFF. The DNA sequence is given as TGTGCCAGCAGTTACGTCGGGGGGCACGTCACTGAAGCTTTCTTT.